The 23 T cell receptor beta chains below were found in one sample sequenced in a study of blood T cell repertoires in COVID-19 (dated by TCRdb to 2019 to 2021). The library was prepared using the immunoSEQ multiplex PCR assay. In TCRdb, the immuneACCESS table is reduced to in-frame sequences with V and J assigned. These tables do not hold every clone; where another copy was compared, an unresolved V gene accounts for under half, and the others remain unexplained. The table for this sample lists about 200,000 clones; around 80% of them were counted only once. Roughly 2.8% of the sample is in the top ten clones. Sequencing was done on a sample of peripheral blood. The receptors originated from a woman at least 80 years old with active or convalescent COVID-19.

V is TRBV19 and J is TRBJ1-4; TRBD1 aligns across 7 bases. V dropped 4 bases and J dropped 11; count of bases not matched to a gene: 10. Germline V CDR1 and CDR2: LNHDA, SQIVND (reference sequence). The CDR3 consists of 14 residues. The CDR3 nucleotides read TGTGCCAGTAGTACCGACAGGGTCGTCGGGAAACTGTTTTTT. Protein product: CASSTDRVVGKLFF.

This chain connects TRBV18 to TRBJ2-3, with 10 bases matching TRBD1. Germline CDR1 KGHSH, CDR2 LQKENI. V trimming: 3 bases; J trimming: 3 bases; junction bases outside the gene matches: 0. This CDR3 has 14 amino acids. The CDR3 protein is CASSPGQGTDTQYF. The CDR3 region has the DNA TGTGCCAGCTCACCGGGACAGGGGACAGATACGCAGTATTTT.

V and J are TRBV2 and TRBJ1-5; the match to TRBD1 covers 7 bases. CDR1 is SNHLY, CDR2 FYNNEI, per germline. V lost 6 bases to trimming and J lost 7 bases; unmatched junction nucleotides: 12. The CDR3 loop spans 15 amino acids. CDR3 sequence (DNA): TGTGCCAGCAGCCTGACAGGGATGGGAAAGCAGCCCCAGCATTTT. Translated, it gives CASSLTGMGKQPQHF.

The chain recombines TRBV19 with TRBJ1-5; D gene ambiguous. This CDR3 spans 16 amino acids. Germline V gives CDR1 LNHDA, CDR2 SQIVND (reference sequence). V was pared by 1 base and J by 4 bases, with 14 bases between. The chain's CDR3 is CASSIVHYRGNQPQHF. The CDR3 nucleotides read TGTGCCAGTAGTATAGTCCACTACCGAGGAAATCAGCCCCAGCATTTT. Full variable domain (rest looked up from reference TRBV19 and TRBJ1-5): DGGITQSPKYLFRKEGQNVTLSCEQNLNHDAMYWYRQDPGQGLRLIYYSQIVNDFQKGDIAEGYSVSREKKESFPLTVTSAQKNPTAFYLCASSIVHYRGNQPQHFGDGTRLSIL.

The J gene is TRBJ2-5, the V gene TRBV27, with 10 bases matching TRBD2. Germline V gene data show CDR1 as MNHEY and CDR2 as SMNVEV (reference sequence). There are 17 residues in the CDR3. J gave up 5 bases and V 3 bases, and 12 bases lay outside the gene matches. The chain's CDR3 is CASSFSGGLRKEETQYF. For the CDR3, the DNA is TGTGCCAGCAGTTTTAGCGGGGGGCTCCGGAAGGAGGAGACCCAGTACTTC.

The chain couples TRBV5-4 to TRBJ2-7, with 10 bases identical to TRBD1. CDR1 and CDR2 from the germline V gene are SGHNT and YYREEE (reference sequence). After removal of 4 bases from V and 3 bases from J, the junction contained 7 bases not matched to a gene. This CDR3 contains 15 residues. The CDR3 nucleotides are TGTGCCAGCAGCCCAAATGGACAGGGGGACTACGAGCAGTACTTC. This codes for CASSPNGQGDYEQYF. Full variable domain (remainder filled in from reference TRBV5-4 and TRBJ2-7): ETGVTQSPTHLIKTRGQQVTLRCSSQSGHNTVSWYQQALGQGPQFIFQYYREEENGRGNFPPRFSGLQFPNYSSELNVNALELDDSALYLCASSPNGQGDYEQYFGPGTRLTVT.

This clone appeared a single time. The junction departs from the called germline gene at one end, perhaps through a read error. V gene TRBV29-1 combines with J gene TRBJ1-1; 8 bases map to TRBD1. The germline V gene encodes CDR1 SQVTM and CDR2 ANQGSEA. The CDR3 loop spans 13 amino acids. The CDR3, as DNA: TGCAGCGCTGAATCACAGGGGGGGACTGAAGCTTTCTTT. It codes for CSAESQGGTEAFF.

This clone was detected only once. The chain links TRBV7-2 to TRBJ2-5; D is perhaps TRBD2 (5 bases). This CDR3 region has 15 residues. Germline V lookup: CDR1 SGHTA, CDR2 FQGNSA. The germline V and J ends were trimmed by 5 bases and 2 bases, with 15 bases remaining between them. The CDR3 sequence: CASSVMSGKQETQYF. The CDR3 DNA follows: TGTGCCAGCAGCGTAATGTCGGGAAAACAAGAGACCCAGTACTTC.

The table lists this clone with a count of one. The CDR3 sequence is CASTTSGAGGSADTQYF. Written as DNA, the CDR3 is TGTGCCAGCACCACTTCAGGAGCGGGGGGTTCGGCAGATACGCAGTATTTT. The gene calls are TRBV4-2 and TRBJ2-3; 9 nucleotides agree with TRBD2. The V gene end was trimmed by 7 bases and the J gene end by 4 bases; junction bases not matched to a gene: 15. The CDR3 totals 17 residues. The germline V gene encodes CDR1 LGHNA and CDR2 YNFKEQ.

This chain connects TRBV28 to TRBJ1-1; 10 bases map to TRBD1. The germline V gene has CDR1 MDHEN and CDR2 SYDVKM. J was trimmed by 9 bases and V by 7 bases; bases with no gene match: 8. The CDR3 is made up of 13 amino acids. The CDR3 nucleotides are TGTGCCAGCACCATGACAGGGGGCCTTAAAGCTTTCTTT. Amino acids: CASTMTGGLKAFF.

The V call is TRBV11-3, the J call TRBJ2-7; weak D call: TRBD1 (5 bases). The germline V gene has CDR1 SGHNT and CDR2 YENEEA. Trimming removed 5 bases from V and 5 bases from J, with 16 bases in between. The CDR3 has 14 amino acids. The CDR3 region is CASSPTGRGHEQYF. In nucleotides, the CDR3 is TGTGCCAGCAGCCCAACAGGTCGAGGACACGAGCAGTACTTC.

The rearrangement links TRBV6-5 to TRBJ1-5; TRBD1 agrees at 7 bases. V was pared by 6 bases and J by 7 bases, with 6 bases of the junction left unmatched. Looked up from germline, CDR1 is MNHEY and CDR2 is SVGAGI. The CDR3 covers 13 residues. DNA of the CDR3: TGTGCCAGCAGCGACAGGGACAGCCAGCCCCAGCATTTT. This codes for CASSDRDSQPQHF.

J is TRBJ2-3 and V is TRBV3-1 (or the pseudogene TRBV3-2); D remains ambiguous. The CDR3 sequence is 12 residues long. Germline V gene lookup returns CDR1 LGHDT and CDR2 YNNKEL (reference sequence). Trimming cost V 1 base and J 10 bases, with 9 bases left between them. In DNA, the CDR3 is TGTGCCAGCAGCCAAGCCGGGTTTTCGCAGTATTTT. Encoded protein: CASSQAGFSQYF.

This chain links TRBV3-1 (or the pseudogene TRBV3-2) with TRBJ2-3; the D is unclear. Trimming took 0 bases from V and 4 from J, leaving 11 bases between them. The CDR3 has 15 residues. Germline loops: CDR1 LGHDT, CDR2 YNNKEL (reference sequence). CDR3 DNA: TGTGCCAGCAGCCAAGACGGGTCAGCCCCAGATACGCAGTATTTT. Its translation: CASSQDGSAPDTQYF.

This clone was counted only a few times. This chain uses TRBV6-6 with TRBJ1-3; 7 bases map to TRBD1. Unmatched junction bases numbered 8, after V lost 6 bases and J lost 0 bases. The CDR3 extends over 16 amino acids. Per germline, CDR1 MNHNY and CDR2 SVGAGI (reference sequence). CDR3 nucleotide sequence: TGTGCCAGCAGCCCACCGACAGGGATCTCTGGAAACACCATATATTTT. Its translation: CASSPPTGISGNTIYF.

This rearrangement joins TRBV7-9 to TRBJ2-7; D perhaps matches TRBD1 (6 bases). The CDR3 consists of 14 residues. The germline V gene has CDR1 SEHNR and CDR2 FQNEAQ (reference sequence). Trimming cost V 5 bases and J 4 bases, with 15 bases left between them. The chain's CDR3 is CASSAPGVRYEQYF. CDR3 coding DNA: TGTGCCAGCAGCGCTCCAGGGGTTCGGTACGAGCAGTACTTC.

J is TRBJ1-1 and V is TRBV3-1 (or the pseudogene TRBV3-2), with a tentative D call TRBD1 (5 bases). The CDR3 is made up of 16 amino acids. The V gene lost 2 bases and the J gene lost 5 bases, with 18 bases spanning the gap. The germline V gene has CDR1 LGHDT and CDR2 YNNKEL (reference sequence). CDR3 nucleotides: TGTGCCAGCAGCCAACTACGGGACTCAATTGGGACTGAAGCTTTCTTT. This encodes CASSQLRDSIGTEAFF.

The V and J genes are TRBV6-2 or TRBV6-3 and TRBJ1-6; D is uncertain. Germline-derived CDR1 and CDR2 are MNHEY and SVGEGT. This CDR3 spans 13 amino acids. The germline V and J ends were trimmed by 6 bases and 14 bases, with 17 bases remaining between them. This CDR3 reads CASSPLIVLALHF. The CDR3 bases are TGTGCCAGCAGCCCCCTAATAGTTTTGGCCCTCCACTTT.

V usage is TRBV18 and J usage is TRBJ1-1, with D possibly TRBD1 on 5 matching bases. This CDR3 is 14 amino acids long. Deletions cut 6 bases from V and 3 bases from J, with 14 bases between. Germline CDR1 and CDR2: KGHSH and LQKENI. CDR3 residues: CASSTPGGDTEAFF. CDR3 bases: TGTGCCAGCTCCACCCCGGGGGGGGACACTGAAGCTTTCTTT. Full variable domain (outside the CDR3, taken from reference TRBV18 and TRBJ1-1): NAGVMQNPRHLVRRRGQEARLRCSPMKGHSHVYWYRQLPEEGLKFMVYLQKENIIDESGMPKERFSAEFPKEGPSILRIQQVVRGDSAAYFCASSTPGGDTEAFFGQGTRLTVV.

This chain uses TRBV24-1 with TRBJ2-3; 8 bases are shared with TRBD1. Germline values: CDR1 KGHDR, CDR2 SFDVKD. The CDR3 is made up of 16 amino acids. V was clipped by 4 bases and J by 2 bases; unmatched bases: 7. CDR3 loop: CATSDWGQEPTDTQYF. CDR3 bases: TGTGCCACCAGTGACTGGGGACAGGAACCCACAGATACGCAGTATTTT.

The chain has TRBV5-1 and TRBJ2-5; D gene ambiguous. Trimming took off 4 bases at V and 0 bases at J, with 7 bases between the two ends. Germline values: CDR1 SGHRS, CDR2 YFSETQ. The CDR3 has 13 residues. The CDR3 DNA reads as TGCGCCAGCAGCCCAAGCAACCAAGAGACCCAGTACTTC. Amino acid sequence: CASSPSNQETQYF.

This chain links TRBV3-1 (or the pseudogene TRBV3-2) with TRBJ2-1, with 13 bases identical to TRBD2. The CDR3 extends over 16 amino acids. The germline V gene encodes CDR1 LGHDT and CDR2 YNNKEL (reference sequence). Losses at the gene ends were 2 bases for V and 12 bases for J; bases not matched to a gene: 10. CDR3 nucleotide sequence: TGTGCCAGCAGCCAACGGACTAGCGGGGGACCTGGTGGGCAGTTCTTC. The encoded protein is CASSQRTSGGPGGQFF.

The chain carries TRBV5-1 and TRBJ2-5; 10 bases align to TRBD2. V was pared by 2 bases and J by 5 bases, with 9 bases of the junction left unmatched. CDR1 and CDR2 from the germline V gene are SGHRS and YFSETQ. The CDR3 sequence is 16 residues long. In DNA, the CDR3 is TGCGCCAGCAGCTTTCTAGCGGGGGCTCAAGAGGAGACCCAGTACTTC. Translation gives CASSFLAGAQEETQYF.